Below are 23 T cell receptor beta chains sequenced from a single sample in a study of PD-L1 blockade in urothelial cancer listed by TCRdb under 2017. The library was obtained by the immunoSEQ multiplex PCR assay. The table comes from immuneACCESS by way of TCRdb, which keeps in-frame sequences with V and J called. Part of the clones is missing from these tables; in studies checked, under half for an unresolved V gene and the rest for unknown reasons. The sample yields roughly 20,000 clones; nearly 90% were counted once. The ten largest account for roughly 16% of the sample. The starting material was PBMCs, obtained around atezolizumab (anti-PD-L1) treatment. Receptor source: a woman aged 55-69 years with urothelial cancer.

The rearrangement joins TRBV11-2 to TRBJ2-1; D is perhaps TRBD2 (5 bases). Germline-derived CDR1 and CDR2 are SGHAT and FQNNGV. This CDR3 has 15 amino acids. Trimming removed 5 bases at V and 1 base at J, with 12 bases between. The CDR3 reads CASSPERGSYNEQFF. The CDR3 region has the DNA TGTGCCAGCAGCCCCGAACGAGGGTCCTACAATGAGCAGTTCTTC.

The CDR3 DNA reads as TGTGCCAGCAGTTTGATCGGCGGGAGCTCCAAAAACATTCAGTACTTC. Its protein product is CASSLIGGSSKNIQYF. This rearrangement joins TRBV28 to TRBJ2-4; 7 bases agree with TRBD2. This CDR3 spans 16 amino acids. Per the germline V gene, CDR1 is MDHEN and CDR2 is SYDVKM. Trimming cost V 3 bases and J 2 bases; bases outside gene matches: 7.

V usage is TRBV28 and J usage is TRBJ2-1; D is unresolved. V dropped 5 bases and J dropped 2 bases, with 10 bases sitting between them. CDR1 and CDR2 (germline): MDHEN, SYDVKM. The CDR3 is 14 residues long. The CDR3 coding sequence is TGTGCCAGCAGTCAGATTCCCACCTACAATGAGCAGTTCTTC. Protein sequence: CASSQIPTYNEQFF.

On this clone: A read error may produce the germline difference seen at one junction end. V and J are TRBV4-1 and TRBJ1-5, with 10 bases fitting TRBD1. The CDR3 has 14 amino acids. Germline CDR1 MGHRA, CDR2 YSYEKL. The CDR3, as DNA: TGTGCCAGCAGCCCACTGGGACAGGGGCCCCCCCAGCATTTT. It specifies CASSPLGQGPPQHF.

This clone was counted a single time. The V call is TRBV19, the J call TRBJ2-1; 7 bases are shared with TRBD2. The CDR3 runs to 15 residues. The V gene end was trimmed by 5 bases and the J gene end by 7 bases; junction bases not matched to a gene: 11. Germline V gives CDR1 LNHDA, CDR2 SQIVND (reference sequence). CDR3 in DNA: TGTGCCAGTAGTCCTCTAGTAGGCGGGAGAAATGAGCAGTTCTTC. Protein: CASSPLVGGRNEQFF.

The J gene is TRBJ2-7, the V gene TRBV27, with 8 bases identical to TRBD1. The germline CDR1 and CDR2 sequences are MNHEY and SMNVEV (reference sequence). The CDR3 runs to 13 residues. J gave up 1 base and V 7 bases, and 3 bases lay outside the gene matches. The DNA for the CDR3 is TGTGCCAGCAAAGGACAGGGATCCTACGAGCAGTACTTC. Translated, it gives CASKGQGSYEQYF.

This chain links TRBV2 with TRBJ1-4; no definite D call. The CDR3 spans 13 residues. Trimming left V 10 bases short and J 7 bases short, with 16 bases between. Germline values: CDR1 SNHLY, CDR2 FYNNEI. The CDR3 region is CATENLRGEKLFF. Written as DNA, the CDR3 is TGTGCCACCGAAAACCTACGCGGTGAAAAACTGTTTTTT.

This chain links TRBV29-1 with TRBJ2-7; 8 positions match TRBD2. The J segment lost 5 bases and the V segment lost 7 bases, leaving 10 bases of the junction unmatched. Germline-derived CDR1 and CDR2 are SQVTM and ANQGSEA. This CDR3 region has 13 residues. The CDR3 sequence: CSAGGDRGDEQYF. For the CDR3, the DNA is TGCAGCGCGGGAGGGGATAGGGGTGACGAGCAGTACTTC.

The chain links TRBV11-2 to TRBJ2-1, with 13 positions matching TRBD2. Trimming removed 5 bases from V and 6 bases from J; junction bases left unmatched: 4. The V gene's germline CDR1 is SGHAT and CDR2 FQNNGV. This CDR3 has 15 amino acids. This chain's CDR3 is CASSRTSGSVNEQFF. DNA for the CDR3: TGTGCCAGCAGCCGGACTAGCGGGAGTGTCAATGAGCAGTTCTTC.

The chain joins TRBV11-3 to TRBJ2-2; TRBD2 aligns across 9 bases. J lost 6 bases, V lost 4 bases, and 6 bases had no gene match. Per the germline V gene, CDR1 is SGHNT and CDR2 is YENEEA. This CDR3 contains 15 residues. CDR3 sequence: CASSSGTSLAGELFF. CDR3 coding DNA: TGTGCCAGCAGCTCCGGGACTAGCTTAGCCGGGGAGCTGTTTTTT.

This sequence joins TRBV7-9 and TRBJ2-1, with 10 bases matching TRBD2. Germline CDR1 SEHNR, CDR2 FQNEAQ (reference sequence). The V and J ends lost 3 bases and 6 bases, in that order; junction bases with no gene match: 5. This CDR3 contains 15 residues. The DNA for the CDR3 is TGTGCCAGCAGCTTTCTAGCGGGAGAAGGCAATGAGCAGTTCTTC. It encodes CASSFLAGEGNEQFF. Together with reference TRBV7-9 and TRBJ2-1, the CDR3 gives the full variable domain: DTGVSQNPRHKITKRGQNVTFRCDPISEHNRLYWYRQTLGQGPEFLTYFQNEAQLEKSRLLSDRFSAERPKGSFSTLEIQRTEQGDSAMYLCASSFLAGEGNEQFFGPGTRLTVL.

V and J are TRBV2 and TRBJ2-2, with 8 bases that match TRBD2. The germline CDR1 and CDR2 sequences are SNHLY and FYNNEI. V trimming: 4 bases; J trimming: 5 bases; junction bases outside the gene matches: 15. The CDR3 spans 18 residues. CDR3 region: CASSAERLGLARTGELFF. Written as DNA, the CDR3 is TGTGCCAGCAGTGCCGAACGTCTCGGACTAGCCCGGACCGGGGAGCTGTTTTTT. Full variable domain (missing parts from reference TRBV2 and TRBJ2-2): EPEVTQTPSHQVTQMGQEVILRCVPISNHLYFYWYRQILGQKVEFLVSFYNNEISEKSEIFDDQFSVERPDGSNFTLKIRSTKLEDSAMYFCASSAERLGLARTGELFFGEGSRLTVL.

The V gene is TRBV7-2, the J gene TRBJ2-7; 7 nucleotides agree with TRBD1. Germline assignment: CDR1 SGHTA and CDR2 FQGNSA. With V trimmed by 1 base and J by 6 bases, 9 bases remained unmatched. This CDR3 has 15 residues. CDR3 protein: CASSLVGVRGIEQYF. Written as DNA, the CDR3 is TGTGCCAGCAGCTTAGTGGGAGTCAGGGGGATCGAGCAGTACTTC. Variable domain in full (rest from reference TRBV7-2 and TRBJ2-7): GAGVSQSPSNKVTEKGKDVELRCDPISGHTALYWYRQSLGQGLEFLIYFQGNSAPDKSGLPSDRFSAERTGGSVSTLTIQRTQQEDSAVYLCASSLVGVRGIEQYFGPGTRLTVT.

The V and J genes are TRBV18 and TRBJ2-1; D possibly corresponds to TRBD1 (5 bases). Germline assignment: CDR1 KGHSH and CDR2 LQKENI. Trimming cost V 2 bases and J 5 bases, with 10 bases left between them. This CDR3 spans 14 amino acids. CDR3 nucleotides: TGTGCCAGCTCACCAAGCAGGGCCCACAATGAGCAGTTCTTC. This codes for CASSPSRAHNEQFF.

This sequence joins TRBV13 and TRBJ2-2; the match to TRBD2 covers 10 bases. With 6 bases clipped from V and 2 bases from J, the junction kept 9 bases outside the gene matches. The germline CDR1 and CDR2 sequences are PRHDT and FYEKMQ (reference sequence). The CDR3 covers 17 residues. The CDR3 loop is CASRRTSGTVNTGELFF. In DNA form, the CDR3 reads TGTGCCAGCAGAAGGACTAGCGGAACCGTCAACACCGGGGAGCTGTTTTTT. Full variable domain (missing parts from reference TRBV13 and TRBJ2-2): AAGVIQSPRHLIKEKRETATLKCYPIPRHDTVYWYQQGPGQDPQFLISFYEKMQSDKGSIPDRFSAQQFSDYHSELNMSSLELGDSALYFCASRRTSGTVNTGELFFGEGSRLTVL.

V usage is TRBV11-2 and J usage is TRBJ1-4, with a weak D call TRBD1 (6 bases). Trimming cost V 5 bases and J 8 bases, with 18 bases left between them. The CDR3 totals 15 residues. Germline V gene sequence: CDR1 SGHAT, CDR2 FQNNGV. The CDR3 region is CASSVLTGRGEKLFF. CDR3 sequence (DNA): TGTGCCAGCAGCGTGTTAACAGGGAGAGGGGAAAAACTGTTTTTT.

The rearrangement joins TRBV2 to TRBJ2-7; TRBD2 is a possible D gene (6 bases). Germline V gene lookup returns CDR1 SNHLY and CDR2 FYNNEI. Trimming stripped 8 bases from V and 2 bases from J, with 10 bases between. The CDR3 spans 12 residues. CDR3 nucleotides: TGTGCCAGCGTTGGGGGGACCTACGAGCAGTACTTC. Translated: CASVGGTYEQYF.

This chain connects TRBV5-1 to TRBJ2-1; 9 bases are a match to TRBD1. The CDR3 has 16 residues. Germline V gene lookup returns CDR1 SGHRS and CDR2 YFSETQ. V gave up 2 bases and J gave up 3 bases; unmatched junction bases: 6. CDR3 region: CASSLSGTGLYNEQFF. Here the CDR3 DNA reads TGCGCCAGCAGCTTATCCGGGACAGGGCTCTACAATGAGCAGTTCTTC.

The chain uses TRBV19 and TRBJ2-1, with D possibly being TRBD2 (6 bases). Per germline, CDR1 LNHDA and CDR2 SQIVND (reference sequence). This CDR3 has 13 amino acids. The V end was cut by 3 bases, the J end by 10 bases, with 13 bases between. The CDR3 coding sequence is TGTGCCAGTAGTATGGCTAGCGAGACCGAGCAGTTCTTC. Translating it yields CASSMASETEQFF. The full variable domain, rest sourced from reference TRBV19 and TRBJ2-1, is DGGITQSPKYLFRKEGQNVTLSCEQNLNHDAMYWYRQDPGQGLRLIYYSQIVNDFQKGDIAEGYSVSREKKESFPLTVTSAQKNPTAFYLCASSMASETEQFFGPGTRLTVL.

The sample holds one count of this clone. J is TRBJ1-1 and V is TRBV7-9, with a weak D call TRBD1 (6 bases). Trimming stripped 5 bases from V and 2 bases from J, with 9 bases between. CDR1 and CDR2 (germline): SEHNR, FQNEAQ (reference sequence). CDR3 size: 13 residues. The CDR3 coding sequence is TGTGCCAGCAGCCGGACAGCAAACACTGAAGCTTTCTTT. Protein sequence: CASSRTANTEAFF.

This clone has only a few counts. The chain couples TRBV10-3 to TRBJ2-1, with 7 bases that match TRBD2. The V segment lost 10 bases and the J segment 5 bases; nucleotides outside the gene matches: 5. CDR1 and CDR2 (germline): ENHRY, SYGVKD. This CDR3 contains 12 residues. The CDR3 bases are TGTGCCACCGGAGCGGGGCACAATGAGCAGTTCTTC. Its protein product is CATGAGHNEQFF.

The gene calls are TRBV27 and TRBJ2-2; 13 nucleotides align to TRBD2. Germline loops: CDR1 MNHEY, CDR2 SMNVEV (reference sequence). The CDR3 is made up of 17 amino acids. V gave up 5 bases and J gave up 8 bases; unmatched junction bases: 11. The CDR3 DNA reads TGTGCCAGCAGTCCGGGACTAGCGGGAACATTGTGGGGGGAGCTGTTTTTT. It translates to CASSPGLAGTLWGELFF.

This chain connects TRBV5-6 to TRBJ2-6; 11 bases align to TRBD2. Germline V CDR1 and CDR2: SGHDT, YYEEEE. This CDR3 comprises 17 residues. V lost 3 bases to trimming and J lost 3 bases; unmatched junction nucleotides: 5. The CDR3 protein is CASSSSGRTNGANVLTF. DNA of the CDR3: TGTGCCAGCAGCTCTAGCGGGAGGACAAATGGGGCCAACGTCCTGACTTTC.